The present T cell receptor (beta chain) was sequenced within a study of Ad26.COV2.S vaccination and SARS-CoV-2 variants. The trim removed 6 bases at V and 5 bases at J, leaving 6 bases unmatched. The CDR3 has 14 residues. Germline V CDR1 and CDR2: LNHNV, YYDKDF (reference sequence). Sequenced by immunoSEQ multiplex PCR; TCRdb stores in-frame clones only, minus some. This repertoire shows around 370,000 clones, about 90% found once; its top ten account for 3.9%. Study-wide points: Reports say spike-specific CD8+ and CD4+ T cell responses covered substantial breadth after vaccination. Responses of T cells in total may have been underestimated by the TCR breadth and depth analyses. Vaccine recipients surpassed placebo recipients in spike-specific TCR breadth.

As concerns this clone: Its antigen is not known.

The V gene is TRBV15, the J gene TRBJ2-5; 10 bases line up with TRBD1. The clonotype comes from a human donor who had recovered from COVID-19. The specimen was peripheral blood, collected after recovery from COVID-19. CDR3: CATSIDRGQETQYF. The CDR3 DNA is TGTGCCACCAGTATAGACAGGGGGCAGGAGACCCAGTACTTC.